This T cell receptor (beta chain) came from a study of post-analysis software for immune sequencing data. Study overall: Patients had relapsing-remitting, secondary progressive or progressive-relapsing multiple sclerosis; some lacked subtype.

Study-wide points: For normalized Chao1 diversity, multiple sclerosis patients scored significantly lower than controls did. Four or five TRBV segments were significantly more frequent in patients than in controls. TRBV5-6, TRBV5-1 and TRBV20-1 were among these segments.

In its sample, this clonotype was seen many times. What it binds is not known. Libraries were made from TCR beta cDNA, and they carried unique molecular identifiers. Hundreds of thousands of cDNA molecules were obtained from roughly 0.93 to 9.6 million T cells. In TCRdb, the PCR reads were re-called with MiXCR into one record per CDR3 protein. The sample holds approximately 260,000 distinct CDR3 sequences, less than 40% seen once. The V and J ends lost 0 bases and 6 bases respectively, with 5 bases between them. This CDR3 contains 12 residues. The germline gives CDR1 SGHRS, CDR2 YFSETQ. This receptor was identified in a girl aged 10-17 years with multiple sclerosis. Sequenced sample: blood. This chain links TRBV5-1 with TRBJ2-3; D gene unclear. In nucleotides, the CDR3 is TGCGCCAGCAGCTTGGGGCAGGATACGCAGTATTTT. It encodes CASSLGQDTQYF.